These 28 T cell receptor beta chains share one sample of origin, sequenced in a study of OX40 agonist ivuxolimab in advanced cancers. The library relied on the immunoSEQ multiplex PCR assay. TCRdb provides this immuneACCESS table in a form limited to in-frame rearrangements. Some clones are lacking; in checked studies, under half of them reflect an unresolved V gene, and why the rest are absent is not known. This sample lists 50,000 to 70,000 clones; about 91% were detected once. About 0.4% of the sample is in the top ten clones. The sample in question was CD4+ or CD8+ T cells sorted from blood, obtained in a trial of the OX40 agonist ivuxolimab. The receptor source for this set is an adult with an advanced solid tumor such as melanoma, head and neck, liver or kidney cancer.

The chain recombines TRBV5-1 with TRBJ1-3; D gene uncertain. Trimming removed 0 bases at V and 0 bases at J, with 19 bases between. Germline V CDR1 and CDR2: SGHRS, YFSETQ. This CDR3 has 19 amino acids. The CDR3 DNA sequence: TGCGCCAGCAGCTTGGACCCTAGGGCCGGGCGAATCTCTGGAAACACCATATATTTT. This codes for CASSLDPRAGRISGNTIYF.

DNA of the CDR3: TGCGCCAGCAGCCAAGTGGTGGGCTCTGGAAACACCATATATTTT. This codes for CASSQVVGSGNTIYF. The rearrangement uses TRBV4-1 and TRBJ1-3; D is unresolved. The CDR3 spans 15 residues. Germline V gene data show CDR1 as MGHRA and CDR2 as YSYEKL. The V and J ends lost 1 base and 0 bases respectively, with 7 bases between them.

The chain combines TRBV19 with TRBJ2-1; 12 bases map to TRBD2. Germline loops: CDR1 LNHDA, CDR2 SQIVND (reference sequence). This CDR3 is 16 amino acids long. V shed 6 bases, J shed 8 bases, and the junction held 11 bases outside the gene matches. For the CDR3, the DNA is TGTGCCAGTAGAAGGAATCTAGCGGGAGGGAGGGATGAGCAGTTCTTC. Its translation is CASRRNLAGGRDEQFF.

The chain recombines TRBV5-1 with TRBJ2-1; 8 nucleotides line up with TRBD2. The V gene end was trimmed by 3 bases and the J gene end by 9 bases; junction bases not matched to a gene: 17. The CDR3 spans 17 residues. Germline V CDR1 and CDR2: SGHRS, YFSETQ. CDR3 nucleotides: TGCGCCAGCAGCTCTGGCCGGGAGGGCCCACCTAGGGGTGAGCAGTTCTTC. Translation: CASSSGREGPPRGEQFF.

J is TRBJ2-1 and V is TRBV5-1; D may be TRBD1 (5 bases). The ends were cut back, 0 bases at V and 6 bases at J, with 13 bases in the middle. Germline V CDR1 and CDR2: SGHRS, YFSETQ. This CDR3 region has 15 residues. CDR3 sequence reads: CASSLASQGFNEQFF. CDR3 DNA: TGCGCCAGCAGCTTGGCCTCTCAGGGTTTCAATGAGCAGTTCTTC.

The chain employs TRBV6-5 and TRBJ2-5; a possible D gene is TRBD1 (6 bases). Germline V lookup: CDR1 MNHEY, CDR2 SVGAGI. Trimming took 4 bases from V and 2 from J, leaving 11 bases between them. This CDR3 comprises 14 residues. The CDR3 DNA is TGTGCCAGCAGTTGGGACACTACACAAGAGACCCAGTACTTC. Translated: CASSWDTTQETQYF.

The chain links TRBV30 to TRBJ2-7; no clear D. The CDR3 extends over 13 amino acids. In germline, CDR1 is GTSNPN, CDR2 SVGIG (reference sequence). Trimming pared 2 bases from V and 3 bases from J, leaving 11 bases between. This CDR3 is CAWSLGNVYEQYF. CDR3 sequence (DNA): TGTGCCTGGAGTCTGGGTAATGTCTACGAGCAGTACTTC.

This rearrangement joins TRBV7-9 to TRBJ2-7; tentative D call: TRBD1 (5 bases). The germline V gene encodes CDR1 SEHNR and CDR2 FQNEAQ (reference sequence). The V end lost 2 bases, the J end lost 1 base, and 6 bases lay between the germline ends. This CDR3 spans 13 amino acids. The CDR3 loop is CASSLRQSYEQYF. The DNA of the CDR3 is TGTGCCAGCAGCTTACGACAGTCCTACGAGCAGTACTTC.

The chain uses TRBV5-1 and TRBJ1-5, with TRBD1 matching over 7 bases. The ends lost 4 bases at V and 6 bases at J; junction bases unmatched: 7. The CDR3 covers 14 residues. Per the germline V gene, CDR1 is SGHRS and CDR2 is YFSETQ. For the CDR3, the DNA is TGCGCCAGCAGCCTTCAGGGGGAGGGTCAGCCCCAGCATTTT. Translation gives CASSLQGEGQPQHF. Variable domain in full (rest from reference TRBV5-1 and TRBJ1-5): KAGVTQTPRYLIKTRGQQVTLSCSPISGHRSVSWYQQTPGQGLQFLFEYFSETQRNKGNFPGRFSGRQFSNSRSEMNVSTLELGDSALYLCASSLQGEGQPQHFGDGTRLSIL.

The chain combines TRBV11-2 with TRBJ1-5; the D is unclear. V was pared by 1 base and J by 9 bases, with 10 bases between. Looked up from germline, CDR1 is SGHAT and CDR2 is FQNNGV. This CDR3 has 13 residues. The CDR3: CASSLAGDWPQHF. CDR3 coding DNA: TGTGCCAGCAGCTTAGCGGGCGACTGGCCCCAGCATTTT.

The chain employs TRBV30 and TRBJ2-7, with D perhaps TRBD2 (6 bases). Trimming shortened V by 4 bases and J by 6 bases, and 22 bases separated the two germline ends. CDR3 length: 15 residues. From germline, CDR1 is GTSNPN and CDR2 SVGIG (reference sequence). The CDR3 reads CAWNKGLAASGEQYF. As DNA, the CDR3 is TGTGCCTGGAACAAAGGGTTAGCGGCCTCGGGCGAGCAGTACTTC.

The chain has TRBV2 and TRBJ2-3; D may be TRBD1 or TRBD2 (5 bases each). Between the trimmed V and J ends, which lost 0 bases and 7 bases, there was a span of 14 bases. CDR3 length: 15 residues. Per the germline V gene, CDR1 is SNHLY and CDR2 is FYNNEI. For the CDR3, the DNA is TGTGCCAGCAGTGAAGCCTCGGGACGCCTGAATACGCAGTATTTT. This translates into CASSEASGRLNTQYF. The full variable domain, in which reference TRBV2 and TRBJ2-3 provide the parts outside the CDR3, is EPEVTQTPSHQVTQMGQEVILRCVPISNHLYFYWYRQILGQKVEFLVSFYNNEISEKSEIFDDQFSVERPDGSNFTLKIRSTKLEDSAMYFCASSEASGRLNTQYFGPGTRLTVL.

The chain has TRBV18 and TRBJ2-3; D gene ambiguous. The germline gives CDR1 KGHSH, CDR2 LQKENI. The CDR3 totals 15 residues. The ends were cut back, 1 base at V and 5 bases at J, with 13 bases in the middle. The chain's CDR3 is CASSPQRVVEDTQYF. As DNA, the CDR3 is TGTGCCAGCTCACCACAAAGGGTTGTTGAAGATACGCAGTATTTT.

The chain uses TRBV19 and TRBJ1-1, with D perhaps matching TRBD1 (6 bases). The CDR3 has 14 amino acids. Germline V gene data show CDR1 as LNHDA and CDR2 as SQIVND (reference sequence). The V and J ends lost 5 bases and 1 base respectively, with 11 bases between them. CDR3 protein: CASSPGQRNTEAFF. DNA for the CDR3: TGTGCCAGTAGTCCCGGACAGAGGAACACTGAAGCTTTCTTT. The full variable domain, rest sourced from reference TRBV19 and TRBJ1-1, is DGGITQSPKYLFRKEGQNVTLSCEQNLNHDAMYWYRQDPGQGLRLIYYSQIVNDFQKGDIAEGYSVSREKKESFPLTVTSAQKNPTAFYLCASSPGQRNTEAFFGQGTRLTVV.

The CDR3 reads CASSPRDIGTGELFF. The CDR3 DNA follows: TGTGCCAGCAGCCCACGGGACATAGGCACCGGGGAGCTGTTTTTT. V usage is TRBV14 and J usage is TRBJ2-2; weak D call: TRBD1 (6 bases). The V end lost 4 bases, the J end lost 4 bases, and 13 bases lay between the germline ends. The V gene's germline CDR1 is SGHDN and CDR2 FVKESK. This CDR3 region has 15 residues.

V is TRBV30 and J is TRBJ2-2; 7 bases map to TRBD2. Per germline, CDR1 GTSNPN and CDR2 SVGIG (reference sequence). The CDR3 covers 15 residues. V dropped 0 bases and J dropped 3; count of bases not matched to a gene: 4. The DNA of the CDR3 is TGTGCCTGGAGTGTTGGAGCGGGGTACACCGGGGAGCTGTTTTTT. It encodes CAWSVGAGYTGELFF.

The chain combines TRBV11-3 with TRBJ2-1; D remains unclear. Germline V gene data show CDR1 as SGHNT and CDR2 as YENEEA. This CDR3 has 13 residues. The V gene lost 5 bases and the J gene lost 8 bases, with 13 bases spanning the gap. Written as DNA, the CDR3 is TGTGCCAGCAGCGCTTACAGTCCCGATGAGCAGTTCTTC. It yields the protein CASSAYSPDEQFF.

The chain carries TRBV10-3 and TRBJ2-1; possible D gene TRBD2, 7 bases. This CDR3 has 15 residues. Germline V gives CDR1 ENHRY, CDR2 SYGVKD. V lost 10 bases to trimming and J lost 6 bases, with 22 bases between them. CDR3 DNA: TGTGCCACCGGGGGGACAACAAATGATGGCAATGAGCAGTTCTTC. Encoded protein: CATGGTTNDGNEQFF.

The rearrangement uses TRBV5-1 and TRBJ1-1; perhaps TRBD1 as D (5 bases). Deletions cut 4 bases from V and 4 bases from J, with 17 bases between. CDR3 length: 15 amino acids. Germline V gives CDR1 SGHRS, CDR2 YFSETQ. The CDR3 DNA reads as TGCGCCAGCAGCGGGGGAGCGGGCGCTGGCACTGAAGCTTTCTTT. This sequence encodes CASSGGAGAGTEAFF. Full variable domain (outside the CDR3, taken from reference TRBV5-1 and TRBJ1-1): KAGVTQTPRYLIKTRGQQVTLSCSPISGHRSVSWYQQTPGQGLQFLFEYFSETQRNKGNFPGRFSGRQFSNSRSEMNVSTLELGDSALYLCASSGGAGAGTEAFFGQGTRLTVV.

CDR3 in DNA: TGTGCCAGCAGTGAAGTTTTAGGGCACCCAGATACGCAGTATTTT. It codes for CASSEVLGHPDTQYF. The chain employs TRBV6-1 and TRBJ2-3; D gene ambiguous. This CDR3 spans 15 amino acids. The V gene's germline CDR1 is MNHNS and CDR2 SASEGT. V shed 1 base and J shed 4 bases, with 12 bases lying between them.

This chain uses TRBV10-1 with TRBJ2-7, with 10 bases aligning to TRBD1. The germline gives CDR1 WNHNN, CDR2 SYGVQD (reference sequence). The ends lost 2 bases at V and 7 bases at J; junction bases unmatched: 8. This CDR3 region has 15 residues. The CDR3 DNA sequence: TGCGCCAGCAGTGAGCCGGGACAGGGGAGTGGGGAGCAGTACTTC. It translates to CASSEPGQGSGEQYF.

The genes are TRBV27 and TRBJ2-7; D gene unclear. This CDR3 has 12 amino acids. Between the trimmed V and J ends, which lost 0 bases and 12 bases, there was a span of 12 bases. The germline V gene has CDR1 MNHEY and CDR2 SMNVEV (reference sequence). The CDR3 is CASSLSGLFWYF. For the CDR3, the DNA is TGTGCCAGCAGTTTATCCGGGCTTTTTTGGTACTTC.

This chain connects TRBV10-3 to TRBJ2-2; TRBD2 agrees at 9 bases. CDR3 size: 16 residues. Germline loops: CDR1 ENHRY, CDR2 SYGVKD. The V and J ends lost 6 bases and 6 bases, in that order; junction bases with no gene match: 11. Written as DNA, the CDR3 is TGTGCCATCAGGACTCCGGGACTAGCTATATCCGGGGAGCTGTTTTTT. Its protein is CAIRTPGLAISGELFF.

This sequence joins TRBV10-1 and TRBJ1-5, with D possibly TRBD1 on 5 matching bases. V was trimmed by 0 bases and J by 1 base, leaving 10 bases between them. The CDR3 covers 16 residues. The V gene's germline CDR1 is WNHNN and CDR2 SYGVQD (reference sequence). This CDR3 reads CASSESQGVSNQPQHF. CDR3 nucleotides: TGCGCCAGCAGTGAGTCTCAGGGCGTCAGCAATCAGCCCCAGCATTTT.

The chain couples TRBV2 to TRBJ1-1; D is unresolved. Germline V gene sequence: CDR1 SNHLY, CDR2 FYNNEI. V shed 1 base and J shed 3 bases, with 6 bases lying between them. CDR3 length: 13 residues. Written as DNA, the CDR3 is TGTGCCAGCAGTGAAGTGGGGTACACTGAAGCTTTCTTT. Translation gives CASSEVGYTEAFF.

V and J are TRBV18 and TRBJ1-4; 7 bases align to TRBD1. Germline CDR1 is KGHSH and CDR2 is LQKENI. The CDR3 is made up of 15 amino acids. The ends lost 5 bases at V and 0 bases at J; junction bases unmatched: 3. DNA for the CDR3: TGTGCCAGCTCAGAGGGGACAGCAACTAATGAAAAACTGTTTTTT. Translated: CASSEGTATNEKLFF.

This clone came up once. J is TRBJ1-1 and V is TRBV28; the D gene is possibly TRBD1 (5 bases). Germline V gives CDR1 MDHEN, CDR2 SYDVKM. Between the trimmed V and J ends, which lost 6 bases and 4 bases, there was a span of 15 bases. This CDR3 has 14 amino acids. The CDR3 is CASSRAGSRTEAFF. In DNA, the CDR3 is TGTGCCAGCAGCCGAGCAGGGTCGCGCACTGAAGCTTTCTTT. Variable domain in full (rest from reference TRBV28 and TRBJ1-1): DVKVTQSSRYLVKRTGEKVFLECVQDMDHENMFWYRQDPGLGLRLIYFSYDVKMKEKGDIPEGYSVSREKKERFSLILESASTNQTSMYLCASSRAGSRTEAFFGQGTRLTVV.

This clone was found once. CDR3 residues: CASSRGDLGYEQYF. CDR3 DNA sequence: TGTGCCAGCAGCCGGGGGGACCTTGGCTACGAGCAGTACTTC. V gene TRBV5-6 combines with J gene TRBJ2-7; 7 nucleotides align to TRBD2. The germline V gene has CDR1 SGHDT and CDR2 YYEEEE. V was pared by 4 bases and J by 3 bases, with 7 bases of the junction left unmatched. This CDR3 is built from 14 residues.